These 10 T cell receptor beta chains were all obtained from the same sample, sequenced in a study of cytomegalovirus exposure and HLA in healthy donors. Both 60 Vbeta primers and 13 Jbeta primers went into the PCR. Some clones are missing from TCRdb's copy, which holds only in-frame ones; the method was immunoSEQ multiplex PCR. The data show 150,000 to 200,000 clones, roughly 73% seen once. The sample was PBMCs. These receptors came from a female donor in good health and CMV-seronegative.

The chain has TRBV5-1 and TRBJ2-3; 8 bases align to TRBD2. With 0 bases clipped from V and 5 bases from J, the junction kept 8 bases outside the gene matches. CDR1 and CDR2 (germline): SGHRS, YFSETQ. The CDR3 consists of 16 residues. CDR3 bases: TGCGCCAGCAGCTTGGGGCGGGGGGTAAATGGAGATACGCAGTATTTT. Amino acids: CASSLGRGVNGDTQYF.

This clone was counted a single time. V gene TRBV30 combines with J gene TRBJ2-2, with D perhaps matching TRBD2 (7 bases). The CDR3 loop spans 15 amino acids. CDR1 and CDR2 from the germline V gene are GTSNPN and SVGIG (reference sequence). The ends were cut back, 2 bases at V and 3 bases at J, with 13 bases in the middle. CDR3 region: CAWSPPGGHTGELFF. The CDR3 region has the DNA TGTGCCTGGAGTCCCCCCGGGGGGCACACCGGGGAGCTGTTTTTT.

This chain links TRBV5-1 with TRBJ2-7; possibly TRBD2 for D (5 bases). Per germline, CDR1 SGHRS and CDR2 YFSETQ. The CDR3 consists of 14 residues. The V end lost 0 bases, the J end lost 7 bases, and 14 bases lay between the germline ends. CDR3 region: CASSLDGVAREQYF. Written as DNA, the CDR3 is TGCGCCAGCAGCTTGGACGGGGTCGCACGGGAGCAGTACTTC. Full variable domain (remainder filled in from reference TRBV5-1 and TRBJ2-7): KAGVTQTPRYLIKTRGQQVTLSCSPISGHRSVSWYQQTPGQGLQFLFEYFSETQRNKGNFPGRFSGRQFSNSRSEMNVSTLELGDSALYLCASSLDGVAREQYFGPGTRLTVT.

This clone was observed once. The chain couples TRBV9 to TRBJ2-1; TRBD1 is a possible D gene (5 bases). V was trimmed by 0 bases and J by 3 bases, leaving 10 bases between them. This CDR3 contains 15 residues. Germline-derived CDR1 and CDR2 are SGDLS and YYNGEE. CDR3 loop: CASSVGGAIYNEQFF. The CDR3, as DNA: TGTGCCAGCAGCGTAGGTGGGGCTATCTACAATGAGCAGTTCTTC.

CDR3: CASSPQGLAGVNEQYF. The CDR3 DNA reads as TGTGCCAGCTCACCACAGGGCCTAGCGGGAGTGAACGAGCAGTACTTC. The chain links TRBV18 to TRBJ2-7; 10 nucleotides agree with TRBD2. The CDR3 length is 16 residues. Losses at the gene ends were 1 base for V and 5 bases for J; bases not matched to a gene: 8. Germline V gene lookup returns CDR1 KGHSH and CDR2 LQKENI.

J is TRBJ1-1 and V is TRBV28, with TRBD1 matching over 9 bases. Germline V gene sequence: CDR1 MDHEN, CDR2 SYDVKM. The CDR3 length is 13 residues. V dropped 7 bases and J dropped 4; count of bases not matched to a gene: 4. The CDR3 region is CASTRDRVTEAFF. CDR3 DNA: TGTGCCAGCACCAGGGACAGGGTCACTGAAGCTTTCTTT. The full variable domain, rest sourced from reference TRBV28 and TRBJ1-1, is DVKVTQSSRYLVKRTGEKVFLECVQDMDHENMFWYRQDPGLGLRLIYFSYDVKMKEKGDIPEGYSVSREKKERFSLILESASTNQTSMYLCASTRDRVTEAFFGQGTRLTVV.

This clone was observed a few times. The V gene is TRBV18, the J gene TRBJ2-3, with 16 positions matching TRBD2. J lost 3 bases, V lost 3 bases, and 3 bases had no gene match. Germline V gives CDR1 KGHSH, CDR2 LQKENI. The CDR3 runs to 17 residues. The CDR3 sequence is CASSPPGLAGGTDTQYF. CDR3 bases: TGTGCCAGCTCACCTCCGGGACTAGCGGGAGGGACAGATACGCAGTATTTT. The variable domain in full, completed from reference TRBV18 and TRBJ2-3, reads NAGVMQNPRHLVRRRGQEARLRCSPMKGHSHVYWYRQLPEEGLKFMVYLQKENIIDESGMPKERFSAEFPKEGPSILRIQQVVRGDSAAYFCASSPPGLAGGTDTQYFGPGTRLTVL.

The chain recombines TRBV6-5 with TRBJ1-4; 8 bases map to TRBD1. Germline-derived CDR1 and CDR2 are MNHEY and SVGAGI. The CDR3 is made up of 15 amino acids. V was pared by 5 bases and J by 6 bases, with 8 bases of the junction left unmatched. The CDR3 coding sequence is TGTGCCAGCAGTAACGGACAGGGAATACATGAAAAACTGTTTTTT. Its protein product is CASSNGQGIHEKLFF.

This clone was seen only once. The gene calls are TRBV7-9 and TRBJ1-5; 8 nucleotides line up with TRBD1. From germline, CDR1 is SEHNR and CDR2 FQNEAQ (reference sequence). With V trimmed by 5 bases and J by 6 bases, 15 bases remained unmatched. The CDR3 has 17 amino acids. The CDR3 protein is CASSPFVGTGGGQPQHF. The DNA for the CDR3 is TGTGCCAGCAGCCCGTTCGTCGGTACAGGGGGTGGTCAGCCCCAGCATTTT.

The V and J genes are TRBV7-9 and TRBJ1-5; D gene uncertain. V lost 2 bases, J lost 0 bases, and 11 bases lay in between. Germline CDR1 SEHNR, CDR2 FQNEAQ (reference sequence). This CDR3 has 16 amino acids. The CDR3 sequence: CASSLSSHNSNQPQHF. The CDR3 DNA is TGTGCCAGCAGCTTAAGTTCACACAATAGCAATCAGCCCCAGCATTTT. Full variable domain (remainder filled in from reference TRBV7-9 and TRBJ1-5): DTGVSQNPRHKITKRGQNVTFRCDPISEHNRLYWYRQTLGQGPEFLTYFQNEAQLEKSRLLSDRFSAERPKGSFSTLEIQRTEQGDSAMYLCASSLSSHNSNQPQHFGDGTRLSIL.